These T cell receptor beta chains were read from a single sample in a study of blood T cell repertoires in COVID-19. TCRdb keeps only in-frame clones here, not all; method: immunoSEQ multiplex PCR. Of roughly 250,000 clones listed, approximately 86% are singletons. Source material: PBMCs or T cells enriched from blood (not recorded which). The receptors originated from a woman aged 40-49 years with acute COVID-19. The CDR3 runs from the conserved cysteine through the conserved F or W. Fields, in order: clone size, V gene, J gene, CDR3 protein. Size values are once, few and many counts, or a class for expanded clones, and some rows have none.

>once|TRBV5-8|TRBJ2-7
CASSLTGGNEQYF
>-|TRBV9|TRBJ1-3
CASSPATGTGNTIYF
>-|TRBV5-1|TRBJ2-7
CASTMGTSGSYRQYF
>-|TRBV19|TRBJ2-7
CALRGGDEQYF
>-|TRBV18|TRBJ2-5
CASSLLSGTVRDQETQYF
>few|TRBV5-5|TRBJ2-7
CASSLGQSSYEQYF
>-|TRBV6-5|TRBJ2-2
CASSSGTGYGELFF
>-|TRBV11-2|TRBJ1-2
CASSLTQGASGYTF
>-|TRBV29-1|TRBJ2-4
CSGREGAKNIQYF
>few|TRBV7-6|TRBJ1-5
CASSLQTNQPQHF
>-|TRBV3-1/TRBV3-2|TRBJ1-4
CASSARQGGVEKLFF
>once|TRBV14|TRBJ2-7
CASSPAEYYEQYF
>-|TRBV5-1|TRBJ1-2
CASSPTLTGGDGYTF
>-|TRBV2|TRBJ1-2
CASSEVAGTGGYTF
>-|TRBV2|TRBJ1-5
CASSGTGGRNQPQHF
>-|TRBV19|TRBJ2-2
CASSGSGSNTGELFF
>-|TRBV11-3|TRBJ2-1
CASSLDPRVGRLPVNEQFF
>few|TRBV29-1|TRBJ1-2
CSVTRQGAIGGYTF
>once|TRBV5-1|TRBJ2-5
CASSWGREETQYF
>-|TRBV9|TRBJ2-7
CASSVRDYYEQYF
>-|TRBV4-2|TRBJ2-7
CASSQDGGANEQYF
>-|TRBV18|TRBJ2-5
CASSARGYQETQYF
>-|TRBV6-5|TRBJ2-3
CASSYATDTQYF
>-|TRBV11-3|TRBJ2-3
CASSGSGTGVADTQYF
>few|TRBV5-5|TRBJ2-1
CASSSLAARGEQFF
>few|TRBV11-2|TRBJ2-7
CASSSPRRAVGEQYF
>-|TRBV6-5|TRBJ2-1
CASNRAGVLNEQFF
>-|TRBV11-3|TRBJ2-2
CASSFETGAGELFF
>-|TRBV12-3/TRBV12-4|TRBJ1-2
CASSPGQPYGYTF
>-|TRBV14|TRBJ2-7
CASSQVDFRGDEQYF
>-|TRBV11-3|TRBJ2-2
CASSLAANTGELFF
>-|TRBV30|TRBJ1-2
CAWSGGGGYGYTF
>once|TRBV6-6|TRBJ1-2
CASSYGDSANYGYTF
>once|TRBV5-1|TRBJ2-3
CASSPGQDTDTQYF
>-|TRBV24-1|TRBJ2-5
CATSDRLRGLEETQYF
>-|TRBV19|TRBJ2-7
CASSDPGGRIYEQYF
>-|TRBV28|TRBJ1-5
CASSSGQSPYQPQHF
>-|TRBV7-8|TRBJ2-3
CASSLVTSTHLTDTQYF
>few|TRBV9|TRBJ1-6
CASSPSYRDRALHF
>few|TRBV11-3|TRBJ2-7
CASSLRGRTYEQYF
>-|TRBV4-2|TRBJ2-7
CASSLRTSGSFEQYF
>-|TRBV7-6|TRBJ1-4
CASSSRDRNEKLFF
>-|TRBV21-1|TRBJ2-6
CASSKTTGVKGANVLTF
>-|TRBV3-1/TRBV3-2|TRBJ2-7
CASSQDLISYEQYF
>once|TRBV7-2|TRBJ2-1
CASRSTGVGEQFF
>-|TRBV5-4|TRBJ1-1
CASRRWGGYTEAFF